This T cell receptor beta chain was retrieved from a study of blood T cell repertoires in COVID-19. For the study at large: COVID-19 samples, acute and convalescent, were from the United States, Italy and Spain. In each case, the material was cDNA or gDNA derived from T cells, B-cell-depleted T cells, or PBMCs.

Under the authors' procedure: Reference gene primer amplification gave estimated nucleated cell counts. The assay was immunoSEQ multiplex PCR, and TCRdb's table has in-frame clones only and misses some. The DNA gave D and trimming, while V, J and clone size come from that table. The sample has some 200,000 clones, 87% seen once. The sample comprised peripheral blood. The receptor comes from a woman between 18 and 29 years old who had recovered from COVID-19.

The CDR3, as DNA: TGTGCCAGCATCCGAGGGATAGCACATCGAAACAGCTCCTACAATGAGCAGTTCTTC. This codes for CASIRGIAHRNSSYNEQFF. The rearrangement joins TRBV2 to TRBJ2-1, with D perhaps TRBD2 (5 bases). Trimming stripped 7 bases from V and 0 bases from J, with 25 bases between. CDR3 size: 19 residues. CDR1 and CDR2 (germline): SNHLY, FYNNEI.